Listed below are T cell receptor beta chains from one sample, sequenced in a study of blood T cell repertoires in COVID-19. The method was immunoSEQ multiplex PCR; TCRdb's version includes in-frame clones alone and lacks a portion of them. The sample yields some 200,000 clones, 60% to 80% seen once. The sequenced sample was peripheral blood. Source of these receptors: a woman aged 65 to 85 with acute or convalescent COVID-19. Each CDR3 is given with its conserved first and last residue. Fields, in order: V gene, J gene, clone size, D gene, CDR3 protein, CDR3 DNA. The D gene is left open where the match is weak. The listing skips clone size in some rows; elsewhere it reads once, few, many or a size class.

TRBV10-3	TRBJ1-6	NA	NA	CAISDSNSPLHF	TGTGCCATCAGTGACTCGAATTCACCCCTCCACTTT
TRBV6-5	TRBJ2-1	NA	TRBD1	CASRATGDGGNEQFF	TGTGCCAGCAGGGCGACAGGGGATGGTGGAAATGAGCAGTTCTTC
TRBV6-5	TRBJ1-1	once	NA	CASMLDSMTEAFF	TGTGCCAGCATGTTAGACAGCATGACTGAAGCTTTCTTT
TRBV6-5	TRBJ1-1	NA	TRBD1	CASSAWTGRDTEAFF	TGTGCCAGCAGCGCCTGGACAGGGAGAGACACTGAAGCTTTCTTT
TRBV30	TRBJ1-1	NA	TRBD1	CAWSTTGDTEAFF	TGTGCCTGGAGCACGACAGGGGACACTGAAGCTTTCTTT
TRBV19	TRBJ1-5	NA	TRBD1	CASSRGRDRAGNQPQHF	TGTGCCAGTAGTCGGGGCCGTGACAGGGCGGGCAATCAGCCCCAGCATTTT
TRBV4-1	TRBJ2-5	NA	NA	CASSQDNSRRRTQYF	TGCGCCAGCAGCCAAGACAACAGCCGGAGGAGGACCCAGTACTTC
TRBV18	TRBJ2-2	NA	NA	CASSHRDTGELFF	TGTGCCAGCTCACATCGAGACACCGGGGAGCTGTTTTTT
TRBV5-1	TRBJ2-5	NA	NA	CASSHQAGTWSQETQYF	TGCGCCAGCAGTCATCAAGCGGGGACATGGAGCCAAGAGACCCAGTACTTC
TRBV5-4	TRBJ2-1	NA	NA	CASSSLNEQFF	TGTGCCAGCAGCTCTTTAAATGAGCAGTTCTTC
TRBV15	TRBJ2-5	NA	TRBD2	CATSRAVASGGYQETQYF	TGTGCCACCAGCAGAGCCGTGGCTAGCGGGGGGTACCAAGAGACCCAGTACTTC
TRBV28	TRBJ2-3	NA	NA	CASSLAGFGDTQYF	TGTGCCAGCAGTTTGGCAGGGTTCGGGGATACGCAGTATTTT
TRBV3-1/TRBV3-2	TRBJ2-1	NA	TRBD2	CASTLSGSSYNEQFF	TGTGCCAGCACGTTAAGCGGGAGCTCCTACAATGAGCAGTTCTTC
TRBV5-4	TRBJ2-1	NA	NA	CASSPAGAGEVNEQFF	TGTGCCAGCAGCCCGGCGGGGGCGGGAGAGGTAAATGAGCAGTTCTTC
TRBV7-9	TRBJ2-7	NA	TRBD1	CASSSTGDRDGLYEQYF	TGTGCCAGCAGCTCGACGGGCGACAGGGACGGCCTCTACGAGCAGTACTTC
TRBV6-5	TRBJ2-1	NA	NA	CASPKPGIVAHEQFF	TGTGCCAGCCCTAAACCAGGGATCGTGGCCCATGAGCAGTTCTTC
TRBV6-5	TRBJ2-7	NA	TRBD1	CASSRDRELEQYF	TGTGCCAGCAGCCGGGACAGGGAACTCGAGCAGTACTTC
TRBV19	TRBJ1-4	few	NA	CASSVATNEKLFF	TGTGCCAGTAGTGTTGCGACTAATGAAAAACTGTTTTTT
TRBV19	TRBJ2-3	NA	NA	CASSKTSVDTQYF	TGTGCCAGTAGCAAGACCAGCGTAGATACGCAGTATTTT
TRBV3-1/TRBV3-2	TRBJ2-5	NA	TRBD2	CASSAGRGETQYF	TGTGCCAGCTCAGCGGGACGGGGAGAGACCCAGTACTTC
TRBV29-1	TRBJ2-5	NA	TRBD2	CSVGLAGVGGETQYF	TGCAGCGTTGGGCTAGCGGGAGTTGGGGGAGAGACCCAGTACTTC
TRBV6-5	TRBJ1-1	large	NA	CASSYGGTEAFF	TGTGCCAGCAGTTACGGCGGCACTGAAGCTTTCTTT
TRBV21-1	TRBJ2-3	NA	NA	CASSPTAGEKADTQYF	TGTGCCAGCAGCCCAACGGCGGGGGAGAAGGCAGATACGCAGTATTTT
TRBV4-1	TRBJ2-3	NA	NA	CASSQAPGVQTGDTQYF	TGCGCCAGCAGCCAAGCTCCAGGGGTCCAGACGGGAGATACGCAGTATTTT
TRBV3-1/TRBV3-2	TRBJ2-6	NA	TRBD1	CASSPGQGLSGANVLTF	TGTGCCAGCAGCCCGGGACAGGGCCTCTCTGGGGCCAACGTCCTGACTTTC
TRBV21-1	TRBJ1-1	NA	NA	CASNIDRVEAFF	TGTGCCAGCAACATAGACAGGGTAGAAGCTTTCTTT
TRBV19	TRBJ2-1	NA	TRBD2	CASSRLAGDATSYNEQFF	TGTGCCAGTAGCCGACTAGCGGGAGATGCAACATCCTACAATGAGCAGTTCTTC
TRBV21-1	TRBJ2-5	NA	NA	CASSKEYASGRERETQYF	TGTGCCAGCAGCAAAGAGTATGCTAGCGGGAGGGAAAGAGAGACCCAGTACTTC
TRBV6-5	TRBJ2-3	NA	NA	CASSYSPTGDTQYF	TGTGCCAGCAGTTACTCCCCGACGGGGGATACGCAGTATTTT
TRBV2	TRBJ2-1	NA	TRBD2	CASTLPGLAGEYYNEQFF	TGTGCCAGCACCCTGCCGGGACTAGCGGGAGAGTACTACAATGAGCAGTTCTTC
TRBV11-2	TRBJ1-6	NA	NA	CASSPTGIGSPLHF	TGTGCCAGCAGCCCTACAGGGATTGGTTCACCCCTCCACTTT
TRBV14	TRBJ1-2	NA	NA	CASSQTGRGSQGYTF	TGTGCCAGCAGCCAAACAGGGCGTGGGAGTCAGGGCTACACCTTC
TRBV3-1/TRBV3-2	TRBJ2-7	once	TRBD2	CASSYRLAAYEQYF	TGTGCCAGCAGCTACAGACTAGCGGCCTACGAGCAGTACTTC
TRBV10-3	TRBJ1-1	NA	NA	CAIGNGLNSGFDTEAFF	TGTGCCATCGGTAACGGACTAAATTCGGGTTTTGACACTGAAGCTTTCTTT
TRBV2	TRBJ1-2	once	NA	CASRWATLANYGYTF	TGTGCCAGCAGGTGGGCGACATTAGCTAACTATGGCTACACCTTC
TRBV18	TRBJ1-1	NA	TRBD1	CASSPTGGEVEAFF	TGTGCCAGCTCACCAACAGGGGGCGAGGTTGAAGCTTTCTTT
TRBV25-1	TRBJ1-2	NA	TRBD1	CASSGPGQGNGYTF	TGTGCCAGCAGTGGTCCGGGACAGGGAAATGGCTACACCTTC
TRBV29-1	TRBJ2-5	few	NA	CSVARETQYF	TGCAGCGTTGCCCGGGAGACCCAGTACTTC
TRBV14	TRBJ2-1	few	TRBD2	CASASGEGINEQFF	TGTGCCAGTGCGAGCGGGGAAGGCATCAATGAGCAGTTCTTC
TRBV9	TRBJ2-3	once	TRBD2	CASSPQIETSGGLSTDTQYF	TGTGCCAGCAGCCCACAGATTGAGACTAGCGGGGGATTAAGCACAGATACGCAGTATTTT
TRBV5-5	TRBJ1-5	NA	NA	CASSLEAGVQPQHF	TGTGCCAGCAGCTTGGAGGCAGGGGTTCAGCCCCAGCATTTT
TRBV19	TRBJ2-6	once	TRBD2	CASTGSLAGGLSGANVLTF	TGTGCCAGTACTGGTAGTCTAGCGGGAGGACTATCTGGGGCCAACGTCCTGACTTTC
TRBV25-1	TRBJ1-2	NA	NA	CASSELGAYGYTF	TGTGCCAGCAGTGAATTGGGAGCCTATGGCTACACCTTC
TRBV9	TRBJ2-2	NA	NA	CASSAQYLAHTGELFF	TGTGCCAGCAGCGCCCAATATCTGGCCCACACCGGGGAGCTGTTTTTT
TRBV19	TRBJ1-1	NA	NA	CASKESSGNTEAFF	TGTGCCAGTAAAGAATCTAGTGGAAACACTGAAGCTTTCTTT
TRBV5-1	TRBJ1-6	NA	NA	CASSPEGSSYNSPLHF	TGCGCCAGCAGCCCGGAGGGAAGCTCCTATAATTCACCCCTCCACTTT
TRBV24-1	TRBJ2-3	NA	NA	CATEGGRVDTQYF	TGTGCCACCGAGGGCGGTCGAGTGGATACGCAGTATTTT
TRBV5-1	TRBJ2-5	NA	TRBD2	CASRLAGGPGETQYF	TGCGCCAGCCGACTAGCGGGAGGGCCGGGTGAGACCCAGTACTTC
TRBV10-1	TRBJ2-3	NA	NA	CASRATPGYSTDTQYF	TGCGCCAGCAGGGCCACCCCGGGATACAGCACAGATACGCAGTATTTT
TRBV10-1	TRBJ2-1	few	TRBD2	CASSVWAGGLGSTSNEQFF	TGCGCCAGCAGTGTTTGGGCGGGAGGCCTAGGGTCGACATCGAATGAGCAGTTCTTC
TRBV5-4	TRBJ2-2	NA	TRBD2	CASSTGGRVTGELFF	TGTGCCAGCAGCACGGGCGGGAGGGTCACCGGGGAGCTGTTTTTT
TRBV3-1/TRBV3-2	TRBJ2-7	NA	NA	CASSRASEVYEQYF	TGTGCCAGCAGCCGGGCTAGCGAGGTTTACGAGCAGTACTTC